This T cell receptor (beta chain) was identified in a study of human T cells and chemical hapten exposure. This sample's time point: patch test 1, 2 weeks after DPC sensitization. The treatment is: therapeutic diphenylcyclopropenone sensitization with weekly scalp DPC. V lost 1 base and J 7 bases, leaving 23 bases between the germline ends. Germline CDR1 reads SGHVS; CDR2 reads FQNEAQ. There are 18 residues in the CDR3. This clonotype was seen repeatedly, ten times or more. TCRdb itself ran the RACE reads through MiXCR, one entry per CDR3 protein. The repertoire holds over 85,000 distinct CDR3 sequences, around 11% seen once, with roughly 2.1% in the top ten.

The clonotype comes from a woman aged 40 to 50 with alopecia areata. Some clones in this sample may be carry-over from other donors' samples. The chain carries TRBV7-8 and TRBJ1-5, with TRBD1 as a possible D gene (6 bases). Sequenced here: whole blood, sampled in connection with sensitization to the hapten diphenylcyclopropenone (DPC). The CDR3 sequence: CASSLDPGLRGAAQPQHF. As DNA, the CDR3 is TGTGCCAGCAGCTTAGATCCGGGGTTGCGGGGGGCGGCACAGCCCCAGCATTTT.